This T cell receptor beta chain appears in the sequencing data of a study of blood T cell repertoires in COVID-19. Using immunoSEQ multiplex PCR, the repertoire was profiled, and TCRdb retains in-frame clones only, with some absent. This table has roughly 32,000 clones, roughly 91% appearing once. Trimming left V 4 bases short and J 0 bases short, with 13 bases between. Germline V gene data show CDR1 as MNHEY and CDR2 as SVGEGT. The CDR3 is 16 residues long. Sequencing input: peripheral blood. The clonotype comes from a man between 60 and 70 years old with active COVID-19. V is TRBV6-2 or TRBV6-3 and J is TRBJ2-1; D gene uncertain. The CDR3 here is CASSSLHPSSYNEQFF. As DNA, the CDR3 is TGTGCCAGCAGTTCTCTTCACCCGAGCTCCTACAATGAGCAGTTCTTC.